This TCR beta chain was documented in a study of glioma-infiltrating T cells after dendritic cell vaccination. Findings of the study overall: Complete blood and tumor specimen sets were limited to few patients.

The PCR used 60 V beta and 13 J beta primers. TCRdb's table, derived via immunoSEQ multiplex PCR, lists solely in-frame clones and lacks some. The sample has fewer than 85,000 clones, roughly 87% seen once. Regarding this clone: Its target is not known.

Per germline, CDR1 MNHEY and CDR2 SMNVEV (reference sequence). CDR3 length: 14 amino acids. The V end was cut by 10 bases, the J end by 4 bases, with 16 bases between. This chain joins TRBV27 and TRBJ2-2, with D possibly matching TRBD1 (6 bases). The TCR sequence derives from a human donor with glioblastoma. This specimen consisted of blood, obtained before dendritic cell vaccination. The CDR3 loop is CATKRGHFTGELFF. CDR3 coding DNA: TGTGCCACGAAGAGGGGACACTTCACCGGGGAGCTGTTTTTT.